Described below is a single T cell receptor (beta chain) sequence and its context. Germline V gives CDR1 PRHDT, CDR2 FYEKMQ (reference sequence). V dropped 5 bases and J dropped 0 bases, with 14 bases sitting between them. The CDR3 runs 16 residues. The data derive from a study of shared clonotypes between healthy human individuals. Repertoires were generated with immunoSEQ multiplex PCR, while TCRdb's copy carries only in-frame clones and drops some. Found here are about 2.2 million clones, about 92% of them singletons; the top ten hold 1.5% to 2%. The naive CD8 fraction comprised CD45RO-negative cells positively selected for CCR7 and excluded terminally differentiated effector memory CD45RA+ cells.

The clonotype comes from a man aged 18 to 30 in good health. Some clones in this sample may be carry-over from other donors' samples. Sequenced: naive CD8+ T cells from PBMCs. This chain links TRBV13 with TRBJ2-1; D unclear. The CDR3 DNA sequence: TGTGCCAGCAGCCGACCAGTAGATTCCTCCTACAATGAGCAGTTCTTC. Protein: CASSRPVDSSYNEQFF.